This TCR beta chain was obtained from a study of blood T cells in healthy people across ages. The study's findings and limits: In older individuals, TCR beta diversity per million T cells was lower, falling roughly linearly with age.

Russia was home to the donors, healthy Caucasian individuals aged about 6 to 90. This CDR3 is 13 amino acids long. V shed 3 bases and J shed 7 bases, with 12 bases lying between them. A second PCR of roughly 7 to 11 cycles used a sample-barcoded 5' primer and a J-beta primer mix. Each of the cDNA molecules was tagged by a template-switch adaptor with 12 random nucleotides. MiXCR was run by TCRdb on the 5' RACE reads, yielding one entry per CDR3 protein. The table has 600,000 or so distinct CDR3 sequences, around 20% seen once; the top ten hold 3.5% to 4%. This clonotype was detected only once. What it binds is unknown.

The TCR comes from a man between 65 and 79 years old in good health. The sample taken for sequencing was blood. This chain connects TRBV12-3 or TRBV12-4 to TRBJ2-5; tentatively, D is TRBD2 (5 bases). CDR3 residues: CASSFGSLGTQYF. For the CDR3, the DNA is TGTGCCAGCAGTTTTGGGAGCCTCGGGACCCAGTACTTC.